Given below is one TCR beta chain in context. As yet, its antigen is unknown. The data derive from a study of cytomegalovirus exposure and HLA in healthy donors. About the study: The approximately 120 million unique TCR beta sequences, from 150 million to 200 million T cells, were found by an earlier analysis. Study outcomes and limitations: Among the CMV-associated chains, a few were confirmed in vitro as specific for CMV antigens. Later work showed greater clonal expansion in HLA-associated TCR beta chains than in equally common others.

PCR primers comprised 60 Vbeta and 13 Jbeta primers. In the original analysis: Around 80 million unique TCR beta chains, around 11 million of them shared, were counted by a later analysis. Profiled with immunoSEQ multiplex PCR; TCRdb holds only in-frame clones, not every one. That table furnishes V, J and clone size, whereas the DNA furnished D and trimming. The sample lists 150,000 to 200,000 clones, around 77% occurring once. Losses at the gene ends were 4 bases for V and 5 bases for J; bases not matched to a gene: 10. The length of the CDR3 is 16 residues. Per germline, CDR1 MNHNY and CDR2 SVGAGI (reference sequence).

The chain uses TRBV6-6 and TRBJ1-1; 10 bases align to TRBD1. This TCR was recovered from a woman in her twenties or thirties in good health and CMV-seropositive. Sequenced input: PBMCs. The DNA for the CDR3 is TGTGCCAGCAGTTTTGCCCAACCGGGACAGGGGACTGAAGCTTTCTTT. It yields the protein CASSFAQPGQGTEAFF.